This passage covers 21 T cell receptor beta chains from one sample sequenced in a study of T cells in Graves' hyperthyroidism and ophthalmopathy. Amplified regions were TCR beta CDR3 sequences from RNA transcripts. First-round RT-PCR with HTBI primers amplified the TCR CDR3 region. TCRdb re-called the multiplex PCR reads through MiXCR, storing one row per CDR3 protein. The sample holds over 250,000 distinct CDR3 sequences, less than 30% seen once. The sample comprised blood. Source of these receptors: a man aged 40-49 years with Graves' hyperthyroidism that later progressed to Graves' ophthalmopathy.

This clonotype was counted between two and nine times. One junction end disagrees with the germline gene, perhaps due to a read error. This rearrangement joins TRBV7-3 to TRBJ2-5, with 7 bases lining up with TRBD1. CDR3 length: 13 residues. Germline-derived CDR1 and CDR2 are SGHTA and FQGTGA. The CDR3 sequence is CAGSSDREETQYF. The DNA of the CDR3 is TGTGCCGGCAGCTCCGACAGGGAAGAGACCCAGTACTTC.

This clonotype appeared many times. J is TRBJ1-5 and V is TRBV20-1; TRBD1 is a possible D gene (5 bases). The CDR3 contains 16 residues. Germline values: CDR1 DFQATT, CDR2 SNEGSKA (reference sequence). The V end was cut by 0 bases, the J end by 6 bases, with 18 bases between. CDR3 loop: CSAREARAVDSQPQHF. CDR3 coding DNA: TGCAGTGCTAGAGAAGCCAGGGCGGTTGATAGTCAGCCCCAGCATTTT.

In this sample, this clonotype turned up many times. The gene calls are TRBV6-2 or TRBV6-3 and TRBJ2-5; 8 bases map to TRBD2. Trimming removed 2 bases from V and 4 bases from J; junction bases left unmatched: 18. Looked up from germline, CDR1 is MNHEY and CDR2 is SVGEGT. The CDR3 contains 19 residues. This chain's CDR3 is CASSYETASGYSGRETQYF. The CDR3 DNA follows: TGTGCCAGCAGTTACGAGACGGCTAGCGGGTACTCGGGGCGAGAGACCCAGTACTTC.

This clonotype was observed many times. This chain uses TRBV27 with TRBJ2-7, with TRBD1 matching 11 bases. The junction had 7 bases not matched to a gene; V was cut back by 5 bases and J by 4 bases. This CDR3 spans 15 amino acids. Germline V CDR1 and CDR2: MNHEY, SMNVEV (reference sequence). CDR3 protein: CASSQGTGGSYEQYF. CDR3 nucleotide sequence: TGTGCCAGCAGTCAAGGGACAGGGGGGAGTTACGAGCAGTACTTC.

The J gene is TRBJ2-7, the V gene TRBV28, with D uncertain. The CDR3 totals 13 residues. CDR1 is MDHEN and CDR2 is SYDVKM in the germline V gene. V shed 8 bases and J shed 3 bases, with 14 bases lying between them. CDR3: CASRGSLHYEQYF. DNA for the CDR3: TGTGCCAGCCGCGGTTCCCTTCACTACGAGCAGTACTTC.

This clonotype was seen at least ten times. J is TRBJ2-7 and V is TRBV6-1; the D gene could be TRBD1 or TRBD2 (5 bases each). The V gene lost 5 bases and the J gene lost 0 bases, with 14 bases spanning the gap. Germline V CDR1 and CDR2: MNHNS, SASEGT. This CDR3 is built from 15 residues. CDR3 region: CASSKLLGASYEQYF. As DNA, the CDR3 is TGTGCCAGCAGTAAACTACTAGGGGCCTCCTACGAGCAGTACTTC.

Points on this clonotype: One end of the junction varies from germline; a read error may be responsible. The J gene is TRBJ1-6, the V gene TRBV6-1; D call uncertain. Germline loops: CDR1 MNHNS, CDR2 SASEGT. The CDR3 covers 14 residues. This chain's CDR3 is CASSAVSHNSPLRF. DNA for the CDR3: TGTGCCAGCAGCGCGGTCTCTCATAATTCACCCCTCCGCTTT.

CDR3 bases: TGTGCCACCAGCAGAGATTTGCAGGGAGGTGGCTACACCTTC. Its translation is CATSRDLQGGGYTF. The rearrangement joins TRBV15 to TRBJ1-2; maybe TRBD1 (5 bases). CDR1 is LNHNV and CDR2 is YYDKDF in the germline V gene (reference sequence). The CDR3 is 14 amino acids. Between the trimmed V and J ends, which lost 0 bases and 7 bases, there was a span of 12 bases.

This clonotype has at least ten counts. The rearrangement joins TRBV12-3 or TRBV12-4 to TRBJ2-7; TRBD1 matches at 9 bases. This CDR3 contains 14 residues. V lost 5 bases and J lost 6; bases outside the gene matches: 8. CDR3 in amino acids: CASSPRTGVGEQYF. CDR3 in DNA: TGTGCCAGCAGTCCGCGGACAGGGGTCGGCGAGCAGTACTTC.

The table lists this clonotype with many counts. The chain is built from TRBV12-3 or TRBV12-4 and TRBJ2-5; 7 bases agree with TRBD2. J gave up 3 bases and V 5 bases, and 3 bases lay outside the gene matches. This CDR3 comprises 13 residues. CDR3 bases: TGTGCCAGCAGTCCCCTAGCGGAAGAGACCCAGTACTTC. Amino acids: CASSPLAEETQYF.

Written as DNA, the CDR3 is TGTGCCAGCAGTTACAGAGGGGGAGTGAACACCGGGGAGCTGTTTTTT. This gives the protein CASSYRGGVNTGELFF. The chain recombines TRBV6-2 or TRBV6-3 with TRBJ2-2, with a weak D call TRBD1 (6 bases). The germline V and J ends were trimmed by 2 bases and 1 base, with 11 bases remaining between them. CDR1 is MNHEY, CDR2 SVGEGT, per germline. CDR3 size: 16 residues.

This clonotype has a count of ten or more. This CDR3 reads CASSVGPDSYEQYF. The CDR3 nucleotides read TGTGCCAGCAGCGTAGGTCCGGACTCCTACGAGCAGTACTTC. This chain joins TRBV9 and TRBJ2-7, with no clear D. The CDR3 consists of 14 residues. Per the germline V gene, CDR1 is SGDLS and CDR2 is YYNGEE. V lost 0 bases and J 0 bases, leaving 7 bases between the germline ends.

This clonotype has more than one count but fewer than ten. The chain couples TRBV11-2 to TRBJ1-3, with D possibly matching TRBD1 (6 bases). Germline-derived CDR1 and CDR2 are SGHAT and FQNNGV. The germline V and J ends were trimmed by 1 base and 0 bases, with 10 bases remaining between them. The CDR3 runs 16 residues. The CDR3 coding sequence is TGTGCCAGCAGCTTAGTGGGGGGGCTCTCTGGAAACACCATATATTTT. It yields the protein CASSLVGGLSGNTIYF. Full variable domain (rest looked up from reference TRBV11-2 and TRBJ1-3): EAGVAQSPRYKIIEKRQSVAFWCNPISGHATLYWYQQILGQGPKLLIQFQNNGVVDDSQLPKDRFSAERLKGVDSTLKIQPAKLEDSAVYLCASSLVGGLSGNTIYFGEGSWLTVV.

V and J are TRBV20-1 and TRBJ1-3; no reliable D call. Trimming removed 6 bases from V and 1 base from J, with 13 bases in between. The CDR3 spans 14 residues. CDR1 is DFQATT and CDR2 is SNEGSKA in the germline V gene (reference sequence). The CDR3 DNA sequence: TGCAGTGCAAACGGACCTTTATCTGGAAACACCATATATTTT. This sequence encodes CSANGPLSGNTIYF.

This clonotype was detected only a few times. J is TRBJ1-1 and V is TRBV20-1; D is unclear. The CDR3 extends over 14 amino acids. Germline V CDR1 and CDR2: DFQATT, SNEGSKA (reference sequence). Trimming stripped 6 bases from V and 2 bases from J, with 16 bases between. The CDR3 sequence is CSAPRSGGNTEAFF. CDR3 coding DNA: TGCAGTGCCCCACGGAGCGGTGGAAACACTGAAGCTTTCTTT.

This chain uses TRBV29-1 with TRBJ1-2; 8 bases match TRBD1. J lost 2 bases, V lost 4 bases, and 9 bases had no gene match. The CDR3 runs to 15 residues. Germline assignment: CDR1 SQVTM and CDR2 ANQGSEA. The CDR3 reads CSVGSPGGANYGYTF. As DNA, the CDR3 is TGCAGCGTTGGGAGCCCAGGGGGCGCGAACTATGGCTACACCTTC.

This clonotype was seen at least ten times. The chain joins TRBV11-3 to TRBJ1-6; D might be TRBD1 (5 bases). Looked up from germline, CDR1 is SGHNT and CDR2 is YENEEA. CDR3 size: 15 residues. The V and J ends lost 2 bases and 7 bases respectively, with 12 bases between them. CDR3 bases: TGTGCCAGCAGCTTAATGGCAGGGAGAAATTCACCCCTCCACTTT. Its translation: CASSLMAGRNSPLHF.

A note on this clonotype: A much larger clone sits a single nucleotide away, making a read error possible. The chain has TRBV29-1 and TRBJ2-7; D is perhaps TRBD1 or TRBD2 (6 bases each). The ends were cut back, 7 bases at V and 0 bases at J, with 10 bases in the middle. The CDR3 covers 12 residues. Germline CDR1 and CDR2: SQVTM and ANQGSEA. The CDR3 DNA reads TGCAGCGGGGGGGCGGACTCCTACGAGCAGTACTTC. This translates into CSGGADSYEQYF.

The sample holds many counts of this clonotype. CDR3 sequence (DNA): TGTGCCAGCATGCCGGGACTAGCGTACGAGCAGTACTTC. It yields the protein CASMPGLAYEQYF. The chain uses TRBV12-3 or TRBV12-4 and TRBJ2-7; TRBD2 agrees at 10 bases. Trimming at V came to 7 bases and at J to 4 bases, leaving 4 bases not matched to a gene. The CDR3 is 13 amino acids.

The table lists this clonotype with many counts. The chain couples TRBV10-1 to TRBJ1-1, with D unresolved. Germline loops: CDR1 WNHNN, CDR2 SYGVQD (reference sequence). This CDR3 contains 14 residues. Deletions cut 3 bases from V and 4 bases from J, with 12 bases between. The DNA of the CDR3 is TGCGCCAGCAGTGAATGGCCGTCCGGCACTGAAGCTTTCTTT. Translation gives CASSEWPSGTEAFF.

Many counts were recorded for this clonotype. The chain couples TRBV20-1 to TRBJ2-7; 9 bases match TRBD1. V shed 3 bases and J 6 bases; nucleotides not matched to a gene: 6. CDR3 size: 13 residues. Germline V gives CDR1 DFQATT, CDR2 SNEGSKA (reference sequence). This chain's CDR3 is CSASRDRDAEQYF. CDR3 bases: TGCAGTGCTAGCCGGGACAGGGATGCCGAGCAGTACTTC.